This T cell receptor (beta chain) is from a study of tumor and adjacent non-tumor tissue in lung cancer. As for the study in general: Patients were aged about 31 to 85, 10 men and about five women, stage I to III.

Study-level findings and limits: Normal lung showed higher cumulative top 100 clone frequency than tumor.

The library came from three nested PCR rounds adapted from ARM-PCR protocols. MiXCR, applied by TCRdb to the multiplex PCR reads, yields one record per CDR3 protein. Of around 210,000 distinct CDR3 sequences detected, about 76% appear once; the ten largest clones hold approximately 25%. Germline V CDR1 and CDR2: MNHEY, SVGAGI. Trimming cost V 6 bases and J 9 bases; bases outside gene matches: 12. The CDR3 runs 14 residues. Worth noting for this clonotype: The target antigen is unknown.

No cell sorting was done before RNA was extracted from the tissue. This chain connects TRBV6-5 to TRBJ2-7, with 9 bases lining up with TRBD1. Specimen: lung tumor tissue. This sequence originates from a man in his 60s with non-small cell lung cancer. CDR3 sequence: CASSGDRVISGQYF. The DNA of the CDR3 is TGTGCCAGCAGCGGGGACAGGGTCATATCCGGGCAGTACTTC.